This TCR beta chain was captured by sequencing in a study of blood T cell repertoires in COVID-19. Assay: immunoSEQ multiplex PCR; the TCRdb copy retains only in-frame clones and omits some. The table has 390,000 or so clones, around 87% seen once. This CDR3 is 13 amino acids long. Germline loops: CDR1 SEHNR, CDR2 FQNEAQ (reference sequence). V shed 5 bases, J shed 3 bases, and the junction held 4 bases outside the gene matches. This sequence joins TRBV7-9 and TRBJ2-7, with TRBD2 matching over 7 bases. Sequenced sample: peripheral blood. The source is a woman in her 30s with COVID-19, enrolled during active disease. The CDR3 nucleotides read TGTGCCAGCAGCCGCCGCGGGGGCTACGAGCAGTACTTC. This codes for CASSRRGGYEQYF.